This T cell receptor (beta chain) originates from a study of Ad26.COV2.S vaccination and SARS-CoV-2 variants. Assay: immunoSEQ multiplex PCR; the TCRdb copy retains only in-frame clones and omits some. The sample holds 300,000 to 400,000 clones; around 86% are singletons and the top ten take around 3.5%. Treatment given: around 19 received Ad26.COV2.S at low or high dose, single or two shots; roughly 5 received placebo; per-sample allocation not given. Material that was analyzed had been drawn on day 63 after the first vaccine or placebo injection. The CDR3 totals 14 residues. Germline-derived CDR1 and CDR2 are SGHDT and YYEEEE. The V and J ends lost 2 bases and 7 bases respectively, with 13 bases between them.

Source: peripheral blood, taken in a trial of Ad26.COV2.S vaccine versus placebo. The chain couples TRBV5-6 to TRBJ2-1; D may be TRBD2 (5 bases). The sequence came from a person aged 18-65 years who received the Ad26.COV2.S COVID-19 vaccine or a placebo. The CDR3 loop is CASSFPGKLNEQFF. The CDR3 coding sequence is TGTGCCAGCAGCTTTCCCGGGAAACTTAATGAGCAGTTCTTC.